The 14 T cell receptor beta chains below were found in one sample sequenced in a study of cytomegalovirus exposure and HLA in healthy donors. Primers: 60 Vbeta forward and 13 Jbeta reverse. Profiled with immunoSEQ multiplex PCR; TCRdb holds only in-frame clones, not every one. The data contain about 190,000 clones, around 79% of them singletons. Sequenced: PBMCs. The receptors stem from a woman aged 18-29 years in good health and CMV-seronegative.

The genes are TRBV4-2 and TRBJ2-2; 8 bases are shared with TRBD1. The CDR3 is made up of 17 amino acids. V gave up 1 base and J gave up 5 bases; unmatched junction bases: 9. Germline V gene data show CDR1 as LGHNA and CDR2 as YNFKEQ. CDR3 coding DNA: TGTGCCAGCAGCCAAGGGTTGAGCAGGGGGCTAACCGGGGAGCTGTTTTTT. This encodes CASSQGLSRGLTGELFF.

The chain joins TRBV19 to TRBJ1-1; D unresolved. V was cut by 7 bases and J by 0 bases, with 15 bases left in between. The CDR3 runs 15 residues. In germline, CDR1 is LNHDA, CDR2 SQIVND (reference sequence). DNA for the CDR3: TGTGCCAGTATCCCCCAGAATTTCGTGAACACTGAAGCTTTCTTT. Residues: CASIPQNFVNTEAFF.

The gene calls are TRBV5-1 and TRBJ2-1; TRBD1 is a possible D gene (6 bases). This CDR3 comprises 12 residues. CDR1 and CDR2 from the germline V gene are SGHRS and YFSETQ. Trimming shortened V by 4 bases and J by 6 bases, and 8 bases separated the two germline ends. CDR3 residues: CASSQGRNEQFF. The CDR3 nucleotides are TGCGCCAGCAGCCAGGGGCGCAATGAGCAGTTCTTC.

This chain connects TRBV5-1 to TRBJ2-3; D may be TRBD1 (5 bases). Germline values: CDR1 SGHRS, CDR2 YFSETQ. V was pared by 3 bases and J by 1 base, with 15 bases between. This CDR3 is 16 amino acids long. CDR3 amino acids: CASSWTQGFGTDTQYF. Here the CDR3 DNA reads TGCGCCAGCAGCTGGACCCAGGGATTCGGCACAGATACGCAGTATTTT.

This chain uses TRBV14 with TRBJ1-3; a possible D gene is TRBD1 (6 bases). Germline lookup yields CDR1 SGHDN and CDR2 FVKESK. This CDR3 has 16 amino acids. Between the trimmed V and J ends, which lost 1 base and 3 bases, there was a span of 13 bases. DNA for the CDR3: TGTGCCAGCAGCCAAGGGGGGCGCGTCGGTGGAAACACCATATATTTT. Translation: CASSQGGRVGGNTIYF.

This clone showed up just a few times. V gene TRBV6-1 combines with J gene TRBJ1-1; 9 bases match TRBD1. The CDR3 runs to 14 residues. V shed 5 bases, J shed 4 bases, and the junction held 5 bases outside the gene matches. Germline V lookup: CDR1 MNHNS, CDR2 SASEGT. CDR3 sequence reads: CASSRDREGTEAFF. The DNA for the CDR3 is TGTGCCAGCAGTCGGGACAGGGAAGGCACTGAAGCTTTCTTT.

This chain uses TRBV6-6 with TRBJ1-4, with 7 bases matching TRBD1. V was pared by 6 bases and J by 8 bases, with 6 bases of the junction left unmatched. Germline V gene sequence: CDR1 MNHNY, CDR2 SVGAGI (reference sequence). The CDR3 runs to 13 residues. CDR3 loop: CASRGGQGEKLFF. CDR3 DNA: TGTGCCAGCAGAGGGGGCCAAGGGGAAAAACTGTTTTTT.

This rearrangement joins TRBV6-6 to TRBJ2-3; TRBD2 matches at 11 bases. Germline V gene lookup returns CDR1 MNHNY and CDR2 SVGAGI (reference sequence). The CDR3 totals 16 residues. V gave up 6 bases and J gave up 2 bases; unmatched junction bases: 7. CDR3 nucleotide sequence: TGTGCCAGCAGCCAAGGACTAGCGGGTCTCACAGATACGCAGTATTTT. It translates to CASSQGLAGLTDTQYF.

The chain recombines TRBV5-1 with TRBJ2-1; 11 bases agree with TRBD2. Germline V gene lookup returns CDR1 SGHRS and CDR2 YFSETQ. The CDR3 has 15 amino acids. The junction had 4 bases not matched to a gene; V was cut back by 4 bases and J by 4 bases. The CDR3 DNA follows: TGCGCCAGCAGCCGAATAGCGGGGGGGTACAATGAGCAGTTCTTC. Encoded protein: CASSRIAGGYNEQFF.

The chain has TRBV4-1 and TRBJ2-3; 13 bases are a match to TRBD2. The trim removed 5 bases at V and 6 bases at J, leaving 11 bases unmatched. Germline loops: CDR1 MGHRA, CDR2 YSYEKL. There are 17 residues in the CDR3. The CDR3 DNA sequence: TGCGCCAGCAGCTTGTCCGGACTAGCGGGAGAACAGGATACGCAGTATTTT. This sequence encodes CASSLSGLAGEQDTQYF.

V and J are TRBV7-2 and TRBJ1-6; the D gene is possibly TRBD1 (6 bases). The CDR3 is made up of 17 amino acids. Germline values: CDR1 SGHTA, CDR2 FQGNSA. Trimming left V 1 base short and J 6 bases short, with 16 bases between. CDR3 residues: CASSLDRAGVGNSPLHF. CDR3 DNA sequence: TGTGCCAGCAGCTTAGACCGGGCAGGGGTGGGTAATTCACCCCTCCACTTT.

The chain uses TRBV7-2 and TRBJ1-1; 7 bases align to TRBD1. The V gene end was trimmed by 2 bases and the J gene end by 0 bases; junction bases not matched to a gene: 3. The CDR3 has 15 residues. Germline V CDR1 and CDR2: SGHTA, FQGNSA. CDR3 bases: TGTGCCAGCAGCTTATACGGACAGGTGAACACTGAAGCTTTCTTT. It translates to CASSLYGQVNTEAFF. The complete variable domain, with remaining parts taken from reference TRBV7-2 and TRBJ1-1, reads GAGVSQSPSNKVTEKGKDVELRCDPISGHTALYWYRQSLGQGLEFLIYFQGNSAPDKSGLPSDRFSAERTGGSVSTLTIQRTQQEDSAVYLCASSLYGQVNTEAFFGQGTRLTVV.

The chain combines TRBV28 with TRBJ1-1; 7 bases agree with TRBD1. The germline V gene encodes CDR1 MDHEN and CDR2 SYDVKM. Trimming removed 6 bases from V and 11 bases from J; junction bases left unmatched: 9. The CDR3 has 12 amino acids. The CDR3 nucleotides are TGTGCCAGCAGCTCGACAGGGAAGGGGGCTTTCTTT. Amino acid sequence: CASSSTGKGAFF.

The chain carries TRBV6-4 and TRBJ2-5, with a weak D call TRBD1 (5 bases). There are 13 residues in the CDR3. CDR1 and CDR2 from the germline V gene are MRHNA and SNTAGT. The V end lost 2 bases, the J end lost 5 bases, and 9 bases lay between the germline ends. CDR3 nucleotides: TGTGCCAGCAGTGACCGAGCAGGGGAGACCCAGTACTTC. Translation: CASSDRAGETQYF.